The subject of this entry is one T cell receptor (beta chain). The data originate from a study of cytomegalovirus exposure and HLA in healthy donors. Sequenced by immunoSEQ multiplex PCR; TCRdb stores in-frame clones only, minus some. The sample has around 170,000 clones; 85% are singletons. The sequenced sample was PBMCs. This clonotype was sampled from a man aged 18 to 30 in good health and CMV-seropositive.

The CDR3 nucleotides read TGTGCCAGCAGCTCGATTGAGAGTAATTCACCCCTCCACTTT. Translation gives CASSSIESNSPLHF. The chain recombines TRBV11-3 with TRBJ1-6; D remains ambiguous. CDR1 and CDR2 (germline): SGHNT, YENEEA. V lost 4 bases and J lost 6, with 10 bases in between. This CDR3 has 14 residues.